Each of the 19 T cell receptor beta chains below was sequenced from the same sample in a study of CD8+ T cells in alopecia areata. RNA extraction and reverse transcription yielded cDNA as sequencing template. Using immunoSEQ multiplex PCR, the repertoire was profiled, and TCRdb retains in-frame clones only, with some absent. Of under 150,000 clones in the sample, roughly 58% were seen once. The sequenced sample was CD8+ T cells sorted from blood. Receptor source: a human donor in good health.

The chain links TRBV27 to TRBJ2-3; possible D gene TRBD1, 5 bases. The ends were cut back, 4 bases at V and 2 bases at J, with 13 bases in the middle. CDR1 is MNHEY, CDR2 SMNVEV, per germline (reference sequence). The CDR3 is 15 residues long. CDR3 DNA: TGTGCCAGCAGTTACATACAGGAATACACAGATACGCAGTATTTT. This sequence encodes CASSYIQEYTDTQYF.

This chain joins TRBV20-1 and TRBJ2-7; D is uncertain. CDR3 size: 11 residues. Germline lookup yields CDR1 DFQATT and CDR2 SNEGSKA (reference sequence). The V and J ends lost 0 bases and 3 bases respectively, with 3 bases between them. The CDR3 loop reads CSARDDYEQYF. CDR3 bases: TGCAGTGCTAGAGATGACTACGAGCAGTACTTC.

The V gene is TRBV25-1, the J gene TRBJ2-5; a weak D match, TRBD1 (6 bases). Trimming stripped 7 bases from V and 7 bases from J, with 16 bases between. The germline V gene encodes CDR1 MGHDK and CDR2 SYGVNS. The CDR3 runs to 13 residues. The CDR3 protein is CASISGDLGTQYF. The CDR3 DNA sequence: TGTGCCAGCATTTCAGGGGATCTGGGGACCCAGTACTTC.

The chain is built from TRBV29-1 and TRBJ2-1; D might be TRBD2 (6 bases). The CDR3 totals 13 residues. Germline V gene lookup returns CDR1 SQVTM and CDR2 ANQGSEA. V was trimmed by 3 bases and J by 6 bases, leaving 12 bases between them. CDR3 residues: CSVEKRELNEQFF. Written as DNA, the CDR3 is TGCAGCGTTGAGAAACGGGAGCTCAATGAGCAGTTCTTC.

This chain connects TRBV29-1 to TRBJ2-7, with D uncertain. Trimming pared 3 bases from V and 6 bases from J, leaving 15 bases between. In germline, CDR1 is SQVTM, CDR2 ANQGSEA. The CDR3 has 13 amino acids. The CDR3 bases are TGCAGCGTTGACTCGGCAGGCCACGGCGAGCAGTACTTC. Its translation is CSVDSAGHGEQYF.

This chain joins TRBV7-6 and TRBJ2-2; 8 bases fit TRBD1. Germline V gene data show CDR1 as SGHVS and CDR2 as FNYEAQ. The CDR3 is 15 amino acids. V gave up 4 bases and J gave up 4 bases; unmatched junction bases: 5. The CDR3 sequence: CASSSDRVGTGELFF. As DNA, the CDR3 is TGTGCCAGCAGCTCGGACAGGGTGGGCACCGGGGAGCTGTTTTTT.

The genes are TRBV30 and TRBJ2-7; D gene uncertain. The germline V and J ends were trimmed by 3 bases and 1 base, with 16 bases remaining between them. CDR1 GTSNPN and CDR2 SVGIG come from the germline V gene (reference sequence). This CDR3 is built from 15 residues. Here the CDR3 reads CAWSSPIDLSYEQYF. CDR3 in DNA: TGTGCCTGGAGCTCCCCAATCGACCTATCCTACGAGCAGTACTTC.

This clone was detected only a few times. The chain joins TRBV9 to TRBJ1-1; D is ambiguous. V was pared by 6 bases and J by 4 bases, with 10 bases between. The CDR3 is 12 residues long. In germline, CDR1 is SGDLS, CDR2 YYNGEE. CDR3 protein: CASNKVGTEAFF. The CDR3 nucleotides are TGTGCCAGCAACAAGGTCGGCACTGAAGCTTTCTTT.

The V gene is TRBV20-1, the J gene TRBJ2-7, with D unresolved. In germline, CDR1 is DFQATT, CDR2 SNEGSKA (reference sequence). The CDR3 has 11 amino acids. V was cut by 0 bases and J by 3 bases, with 3 bases left in between. CDR3 bases: TGCAGTGCTAGAGAGCTCTACGAGCAGTACTTC. Amino acids: CSARELYEQYF.

Remarks on this clone: Other nucleotide sequences from this sample produce the same CDR3. The chain has TRBV29-1 and TRBJ1-1, with 8 bases that match TRBD1. CDR1 is SQVTM, CDR2 ANQGSEA, per germline. CDR3 length equals 13 residues. V was pared by 3 bases and J by 3 bases, with 3 bases of the junction left unmatched. The CDR3 region has the DNA TGCAGCGTTGAGACAGGGGAGGACACTGAAGCTTTCTTT. Translating gives CSVETGEDTEAFF.

The chain couples TRBV27 to TRBJ2-2, with D perhaps TRBD2 (6 bases). Per germline, CDR1 MNHEY and CDR2 SMNVEV (reference sequence). The germline V and J ends were trimmed by 5 bases and 4 bases, with 17 bases remaining between them. This CDR3 is built from 16 residues. In DNA form, the CDR3 reads TGTGCCAGCAGTGCGATAGGAGGGCGGCCCACCGGGGAGCTGTTTTTT. It specifies CASSAIGGRPTGELFF.

The V call is TRBV4-1, the J call TRBJ1-1; TRBD1 is a possible D gene (5 bases). CDR3 length: 14 residues. The germline V gene has CDR1 MGHRA and CDR2 YSYEKL. Trimming stripped 0 bases from V and 5 bases from J, with 10 bases between. CDR3 protein: CASSQDKGMTEAFF. The DNA for the CDR3 is TGCGCCAGCAGCCAAGATAAGGGGATGACTGAAGCTTTCTTT.

The chain recombines TRBV29-1 with TRBJ2-7, with TRBD1 as a possible D gene (5 bases). Looked up from germline, CDR1 is SQVTM and CDR2 is ANQGSEA. The CDR3 length is 13 residues. V lost 6 bases, J lost 4 bases, and 16 bases lay in between. In DNA form, the CDR3 reads TGCAGCGTCAGACAGCCCAGCACATACGAGCAGTACTTC. Translated: CSVRQPSTYEQYF.

This clone turned up a few times. This rearrangement joins TRBV2 to TRBJ2-3; 7 nucleotides match TRBD1. The CDR3 runs to 13 residues. Germline V gene data show CDR1 as SNHLY and CDR2 as FYNNEI. V trimming: 4 bases; J trimming: 6 bases; junction bases outside the gene matches: 4. The CDR3: CASSGRQGDTQYF. In DNA form, the CDR3 reads TGTGCCAGCAGTGGAAGACAGGGTGATACGCAGTATTTT.

This clone was counted between two and nine times. This chain uses TRBV6-6 with TRBJ2-2; weak D call: TRBD2 (6 bases). The CDR3 runs to 15 residues. The germline CDR1 and CDR2 sequences are MNHNY and SVGAGI (reference sequence). V gave up 3 bases and J gave up 6 bases, with 14 bases separating them. The DNA of the CDR3 is TGTGCCAGCAGTTATCTCGCGGGAACCCCCGGGGAGCTGTTTTTT. Residues: CASSYLAGTPGELFF.

CDR3 in amino acids: CSVEGGAVLGEQFF. The CDR3 bases are TGCAGCGTTGAAGGAGGAGCGGTCTTGGGTGAGCAGTTCTTC. The rearrangement joins TRBV29-1 to TRBJ2-1; weak D call: TRBD2 (5 bases). Between the trimmed V and J ends, which lost 1 base and 9 bases, there was a span of 16 bases. The germline V gene encodes CDR1 SQVTM and CDR2 ANQGSEA. This CDR3 spans 14 amino acids.

The CDR3 coding sequence is TGTGCAAGTCGCTTAGGGGAACCGCCCGAGCAGTACTTC. It is translated as CASRLGEPPEQYF. The chain carries TRBV12-2 and TRBJ2-7. TRBV12-2 is assigned pseudogene status. The CDR3 length is 13 residues.

J is TRBJ2-7 and V is TRBV6-1; TRBD2 matches 7 bases. Germline CDR1 reads MNHNS; CDR2 reads SASEGT. The CDR3 loop spans 13 amino acids. Trimming cost V 10 bases and J 3 bases; bases outside gene matches: 9. The CDR3 nucleotides are TGTGCCATCCGGGCGGGAGCCAACTACGAGCAGTACTTC. Translated: CAIRAGANYEQYF.

This clone was observed once. The chain uses TRBV19 and TRBJ2-6; no firm D call. Germline-derived CDR1 and CDR2 are LNHDA and SQIVND (reference sequence). V was cut by 4 bases and J by 0 bases, with 7 bases left in between. The CDR3 runs to 15 residues. CDR3 coding DNA: TGTGCCAGTAGTAGTGGGGACTCTGGGGCCAACGTCCTGACTTTC. It specifies CASSSGDSGANVLTF.